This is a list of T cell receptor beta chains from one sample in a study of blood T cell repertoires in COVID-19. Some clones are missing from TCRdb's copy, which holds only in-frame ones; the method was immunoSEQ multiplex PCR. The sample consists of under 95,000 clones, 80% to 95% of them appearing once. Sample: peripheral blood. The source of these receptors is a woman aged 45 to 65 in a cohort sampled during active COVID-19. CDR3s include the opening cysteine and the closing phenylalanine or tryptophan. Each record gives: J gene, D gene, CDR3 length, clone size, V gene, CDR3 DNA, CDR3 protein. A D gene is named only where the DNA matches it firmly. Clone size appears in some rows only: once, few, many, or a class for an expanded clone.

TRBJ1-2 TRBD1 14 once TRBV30 TGTGCCTGGAGTGTAATACAGGGGTCGTATGGCTACACCTTC CAWSVIQGSYGYTF
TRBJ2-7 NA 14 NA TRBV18 TGTGCCAGCTCACCAACCGGTACAGCCTACGAGCAGTACTTC CASSPTGTAYEQYF
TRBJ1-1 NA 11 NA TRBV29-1 TGCAGCGTTGGGGCAGGGACTGAAGCTTTCTTT CSVGAGTEAFF
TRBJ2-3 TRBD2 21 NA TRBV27 TGTGCCAGCAGACCAGGGTATTTACTAGCGGGAGTTCAGGGCCCCACAGATACGCAGTATTTT CASRPGYLLAGVQGPTDTQYF
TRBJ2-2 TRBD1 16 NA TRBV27 TGTGCCAGCAGTTTCCTCGGACAGGGCAACACCGGGGAGCTGTTTTTT CASSFLGQGNTGELFF
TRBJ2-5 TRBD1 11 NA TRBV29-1 TGCAGCGTCCGGACAGGGGTCGCCCAGTACTTC CSVRTGVAQYF
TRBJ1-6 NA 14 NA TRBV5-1 TGCGCCAGCAGCTTTCGACAGAATAATTCACCCCTCCACTTT CASSFRQNNSPLHF
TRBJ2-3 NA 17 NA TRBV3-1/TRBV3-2 TGTGCCAGCAGCCAAGTCGGATCGAGGGCTAGCACAGATACGCAGTATTTT CASSQVGSRASTDTQYF
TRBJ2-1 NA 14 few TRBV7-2 TGTGCCAGCAGCAGACTCCCATCCGGGAATGAGCAGTTCTTC CASSRLPSGNEQFF
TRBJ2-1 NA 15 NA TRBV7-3 TGTGCCAGCAGCTTAGTGAGTAGCGTAGTCGATGAGCAGTTCTTC CASSLVSSVVDEQFF
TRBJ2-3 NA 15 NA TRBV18 TGTGCCAGCTCACCGATTGGGGGCAACACAGATACGCAGTATTTT CASSPIGGNTDTQYF
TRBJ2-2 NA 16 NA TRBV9 TGTGCCAGCAGCGTAGGCCCGGACAGCGGCTACGGGGAGCTGTTTTTT CASSVGPDSGYGELFF
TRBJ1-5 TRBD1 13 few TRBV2 TGTGCCAGCAAAATACAGGGGCTTCAGCCCCAGCATTTT CASKIQGLQPQHF
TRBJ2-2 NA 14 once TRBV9 TGTGCCAGCAGCGTAGGACAAGACACCGGGGAGCTGTTTTTT CASSVGQDTGELFF
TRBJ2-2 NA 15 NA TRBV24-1 TGTGCCACCAGTGAGTCGACAGGAAACACCGGGGAGCTGTTTTTT CATSESTGNTGELFF
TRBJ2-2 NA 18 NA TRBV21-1 TGTGCCAGCATTCCCCTCTGGGAGGGAGGCCTATACACCGGGGAGCTGTTTTTT CASIPLWEGGLYTGELFF
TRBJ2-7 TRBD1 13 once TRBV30 TGTGCCTGGACCAGGGGGAAGGGGTACGAGCAGTACTTC CAWTRGKGYEQYF
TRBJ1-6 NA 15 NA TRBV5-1 TGCGCCAGCAGCTCGTCAGGAGGGGAGAATTCACCCCTCCACTTT CASSSSGGENSPLHF
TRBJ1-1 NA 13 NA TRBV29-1 TGCAGCGTTGATCTCGGGGGGAACACTGAAGCTTTCTTT CSVDLGGNTEAFF
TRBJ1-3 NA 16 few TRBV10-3 TGTGCCATCAGTGCGTCGGGCGCGTTAACTGGAAACACCATATATTTT CAISASGALTGNTIYF
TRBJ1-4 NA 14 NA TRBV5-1 TGCGCCAGCAGCTTGGCGGGGGGCGGTGAAAAACTGTTTTTT CASSLAGGGEKLFF
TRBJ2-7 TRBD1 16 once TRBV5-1 TGCGCCAGCACCCAAATGGGACAGGCAAGTACCTACGAGCAGTACTTC CASTQMGQASTYEQYF
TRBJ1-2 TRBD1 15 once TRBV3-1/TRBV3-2 TGTGCCAGCAGCCGCGGGGACAGGACTAACTATGGCTACACCTTC CASSRGDRTNYGYTF
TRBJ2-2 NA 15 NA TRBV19 TGTGCCAGTAGATCACGGACTACGAACACCGGGGAGCTGTTTTTT CASRSRTTNTGELFF
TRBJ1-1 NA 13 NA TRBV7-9 TGTGCCAGCAGCCCCTATGAGAGCATTGAAGCTTTCTTT CASSPYESIEAFF